This entry concerns a single T cell receptor (beta chain). The data were taken from a study of blood T cell repertoires in COVID-19. Study information: Samples representing acute and convalescent COVID-19 were sourced from the United States, Italy and Spain. The analysed material was cDNA or gDNA that came from T cells, B-cell-depleted T cells, or PBMCs.

As processed by the authors: Estimated nucleated cell counts came from reference gene primer amplification. Assay used: immunoSEQ multiplex PCR; TCRdb lists only in-frame clones, some missing. V and J calls and clone size are given by that table; D and trimming were obtained from the DNA. The table lists 150,000 to 180,000 clones, roughly four fifths of them singletons. V lost 6 bases, J lost 6 bases, and 27 bases lay in between. CDR3 length: 18 residues. The germline V gene has CDR1 MNHEY and CDR2 SVGEGT. The receptor's source is an elderly woman with acute or convalescent COVID-19. The genes are TRBV6-2 or TRBV6-3 and TRBJ1-5, with D possibly TRBD1 on 6 matching bases. Sequencing input: peripheral blood. CDR3 in DNA: TGTGCCAGCAGCCCGAATCTCAGTGGGACAATAAGGCGTCAGCCCCAGCATTTT. Translating gives CASSPNLSGTIRRQPQHF.